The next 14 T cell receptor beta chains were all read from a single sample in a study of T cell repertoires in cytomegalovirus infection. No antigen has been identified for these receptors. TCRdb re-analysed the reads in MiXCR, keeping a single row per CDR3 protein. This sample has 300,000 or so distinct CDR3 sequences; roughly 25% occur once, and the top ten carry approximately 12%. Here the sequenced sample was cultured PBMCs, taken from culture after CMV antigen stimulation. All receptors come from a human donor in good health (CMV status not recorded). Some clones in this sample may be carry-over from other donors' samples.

The CDR3 DNA is TGTGCCAGCAGTTGGGGACTAGCGCCTCGCGAGCAGTACTTC. This codes for CASSWGLAPREQYF. The chain joins TRBV6-2 or TRBV6-3 to TRBJ2-7; 10 nucleotides agree with TRBD2. CDR1 and CDR2 from the germline V gene are MNHEY and SVGEGT. The CDR3 loop spans 14 amino acids. After removal of 4 bases from V and 6 bases from J, the junction contained 6 bases not matched to a gene.

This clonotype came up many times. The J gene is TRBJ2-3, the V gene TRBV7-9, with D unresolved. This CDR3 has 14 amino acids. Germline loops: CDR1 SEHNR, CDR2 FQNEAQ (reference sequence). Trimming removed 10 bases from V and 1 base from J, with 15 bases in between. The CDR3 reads CATGAVLGTDTQYF. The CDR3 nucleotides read TGTGCCACGGGCGCGGTATTGGGCACAGATACGCAGTATTTT.

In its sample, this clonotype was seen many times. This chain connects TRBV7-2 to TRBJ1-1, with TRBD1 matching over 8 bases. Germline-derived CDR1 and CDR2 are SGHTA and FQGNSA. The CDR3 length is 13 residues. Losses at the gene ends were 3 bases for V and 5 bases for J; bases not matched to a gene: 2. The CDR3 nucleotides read TGTGCCAGCAGCTTTAGACAGGGGACTGAAGCTTTCTTT. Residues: CASSFRQGTEAFF.

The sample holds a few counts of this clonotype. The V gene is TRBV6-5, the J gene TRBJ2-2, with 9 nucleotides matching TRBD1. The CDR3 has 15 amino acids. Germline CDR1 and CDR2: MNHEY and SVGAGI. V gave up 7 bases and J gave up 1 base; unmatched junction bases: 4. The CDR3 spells CASKQGQGNTGELFF. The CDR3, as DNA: TGTGCCAGCAAGCAGGGACAGGGGAACACCGGGGAGCTGTTTTTT.

The CDR3: CATQFSSGDNEQFF. CDR3 coding DNA: TGTGCCACCCAATTTTCTAGCGGAGACAATGAGCAGTTCTTC. The chain couples TRBV24-1 to TRBJ2-1, with 7 bases fitting TRBD2. From germline, CDR1 is KGHDR and CDR2 SFDVKD. J was trimmed by 5 bases and V by 9 bases; bases with no gene match: 9. The CDR3 extends over 14 amino acids.

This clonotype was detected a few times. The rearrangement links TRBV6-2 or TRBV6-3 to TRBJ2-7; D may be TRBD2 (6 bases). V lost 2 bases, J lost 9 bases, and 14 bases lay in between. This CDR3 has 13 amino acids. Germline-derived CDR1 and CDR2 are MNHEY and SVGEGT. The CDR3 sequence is CASSYKDWRGQYV. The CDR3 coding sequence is TGTGCCAGCAGTTACAAGGACTGGCGGGGGCAGTACGTC.

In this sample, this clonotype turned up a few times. CDR3 nucleotides: TGTGCCAGCAGTTACTCGATAAGTGGGGTTGCGGCCAAAAACATTCAGTACTTC. Its protein is CASSYSISGVAAKNIQYF. This rearrangement joins TRBV6-2 or TRBV6-3 to TRBJ2-4; D is unclear. V was clipped by 0 bases and J by 1 base, with 16 bases between them. Germline CDR1 and CDR2: MNHEY and SVGEGT. This CDR3 spans 18 amino acids.

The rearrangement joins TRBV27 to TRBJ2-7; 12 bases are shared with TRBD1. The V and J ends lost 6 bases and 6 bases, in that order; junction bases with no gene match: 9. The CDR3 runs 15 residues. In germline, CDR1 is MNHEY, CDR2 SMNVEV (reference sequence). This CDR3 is CASRGTGGTGVEQYF. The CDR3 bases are TGTGCCAGCAGGGGGACAGGGGGCACAGGCGTCGAGCAGTACTTC.

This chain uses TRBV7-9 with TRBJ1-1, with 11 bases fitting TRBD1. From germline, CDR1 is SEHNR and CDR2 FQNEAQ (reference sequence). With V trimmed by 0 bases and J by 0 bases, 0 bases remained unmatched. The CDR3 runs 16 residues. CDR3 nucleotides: TGTGCCAGCAGCTTAGCGGACAGGGGGCTGAACACTGAAGCTTTCTTT. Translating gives CASSLADRGLNTEAFF.

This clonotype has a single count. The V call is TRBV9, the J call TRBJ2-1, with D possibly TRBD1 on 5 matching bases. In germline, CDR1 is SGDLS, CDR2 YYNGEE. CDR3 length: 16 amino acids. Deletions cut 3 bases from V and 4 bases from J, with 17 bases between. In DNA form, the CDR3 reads TGTGCCAGCAGCGGGGCTCTCAGGGTCCGATACAATGAGCAGTTCTTC. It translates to CASSGALRVRYNEQFF.

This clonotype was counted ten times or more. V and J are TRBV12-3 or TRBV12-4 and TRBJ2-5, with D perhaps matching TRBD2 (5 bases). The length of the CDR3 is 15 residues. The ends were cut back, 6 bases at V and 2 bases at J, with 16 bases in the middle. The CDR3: CASRADFGPQETQYF. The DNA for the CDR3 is TGTGCCAGCAGGGCGGACTTTGGACCGCAAGAGACCCAGTACTTC.

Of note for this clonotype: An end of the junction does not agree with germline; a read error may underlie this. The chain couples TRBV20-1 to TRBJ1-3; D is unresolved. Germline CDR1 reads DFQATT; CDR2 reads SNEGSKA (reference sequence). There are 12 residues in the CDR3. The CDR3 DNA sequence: TGCAGTGCTAGAGACCCCGGAACCACCATATATTTT. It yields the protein CSARDPGTTIYF.

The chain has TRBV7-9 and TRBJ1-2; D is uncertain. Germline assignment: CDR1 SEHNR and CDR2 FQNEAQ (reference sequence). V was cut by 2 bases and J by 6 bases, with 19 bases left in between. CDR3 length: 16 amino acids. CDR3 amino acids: CASSLWAMVPVHGYTF. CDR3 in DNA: TGTGCCAGCAGCTTATGGGCTATGGTTCCGGTCCATGGCTACACCTTC.

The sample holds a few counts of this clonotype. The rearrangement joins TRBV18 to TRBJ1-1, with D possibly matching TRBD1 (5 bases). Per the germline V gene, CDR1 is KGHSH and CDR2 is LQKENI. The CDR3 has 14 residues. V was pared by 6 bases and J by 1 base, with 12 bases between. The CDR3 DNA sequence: TGTGCCAGCTCCCCGGTTAGGGGGAACACTGAAGCTTTCTTT. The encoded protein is CASSPVRGNTEAFF.